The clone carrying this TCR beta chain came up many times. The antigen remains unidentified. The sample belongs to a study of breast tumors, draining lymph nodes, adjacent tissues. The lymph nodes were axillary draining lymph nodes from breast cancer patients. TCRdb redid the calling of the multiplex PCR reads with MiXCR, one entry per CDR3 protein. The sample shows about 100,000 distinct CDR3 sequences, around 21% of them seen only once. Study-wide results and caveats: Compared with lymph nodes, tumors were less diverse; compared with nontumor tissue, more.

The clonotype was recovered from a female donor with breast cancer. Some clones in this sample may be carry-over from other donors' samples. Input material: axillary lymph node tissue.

This chain's CDR3 is CASSPEYGSTDTQYF. In DNA, the CDR3 is TGTGCCAGCAGCCCAGAGTACGGCAGCACAGATACGCAGTATTTT. The chain recombines TRBV4-2 with TRBJ2-3, with D unresolved. Trimming pared 4 bases from V and 0 bases from J, leaving 11 bases between. CDR1 LGHNA and CDR2 YNFKEQ come from the germline V gene. This CDR3 is built from 15 residues.